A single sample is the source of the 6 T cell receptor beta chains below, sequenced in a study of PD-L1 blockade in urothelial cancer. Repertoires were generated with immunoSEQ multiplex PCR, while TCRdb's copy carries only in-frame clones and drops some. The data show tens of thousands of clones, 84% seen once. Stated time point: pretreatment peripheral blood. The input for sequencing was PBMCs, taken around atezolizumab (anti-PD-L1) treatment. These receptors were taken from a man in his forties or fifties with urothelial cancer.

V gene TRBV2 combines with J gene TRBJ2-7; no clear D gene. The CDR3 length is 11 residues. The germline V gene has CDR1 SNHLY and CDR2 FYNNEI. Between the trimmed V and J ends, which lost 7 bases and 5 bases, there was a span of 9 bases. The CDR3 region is CASTLRHEQYF. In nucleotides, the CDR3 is TGTGCCAGCACCCTGCGGCACGAGCAGTACTTC.

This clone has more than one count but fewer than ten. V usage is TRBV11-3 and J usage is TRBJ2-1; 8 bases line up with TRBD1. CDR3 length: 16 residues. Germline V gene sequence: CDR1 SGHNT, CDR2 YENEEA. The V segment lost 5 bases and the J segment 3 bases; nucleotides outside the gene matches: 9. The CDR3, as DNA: TGTGCCAGCAGCCTATCACAGGGGGGAGGCTACAATGAGCAGTTCTTC. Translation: CASSLSQGGGYNEQFF.

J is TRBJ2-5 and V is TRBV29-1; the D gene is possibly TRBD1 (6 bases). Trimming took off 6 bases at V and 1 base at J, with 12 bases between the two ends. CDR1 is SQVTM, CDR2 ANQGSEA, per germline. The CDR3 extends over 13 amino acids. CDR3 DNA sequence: TGCAGCGTCGACACAGGGTTCCAAGAGACCCAGTACTTC. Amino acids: CSVDTGFQETQYF. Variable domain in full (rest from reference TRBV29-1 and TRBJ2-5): SAVISQKPSRDICQRGTSLTIQCQVDSQVTMMFWYRQQPGQSLTLIATANQGSEATYESGFVIDKFPISRPNLTFSTLTVSNMSPEDSSIYLCSVDTGFQETQYFGPGTRLLVL.

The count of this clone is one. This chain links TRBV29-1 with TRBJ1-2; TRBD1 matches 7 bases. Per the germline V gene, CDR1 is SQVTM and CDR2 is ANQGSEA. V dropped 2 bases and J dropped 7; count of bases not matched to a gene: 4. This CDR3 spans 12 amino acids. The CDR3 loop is CSVEKGAGGYTF. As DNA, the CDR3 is TGCAGCGTTGAAAAGGGGGCGGGTGGCTACACCTTC.

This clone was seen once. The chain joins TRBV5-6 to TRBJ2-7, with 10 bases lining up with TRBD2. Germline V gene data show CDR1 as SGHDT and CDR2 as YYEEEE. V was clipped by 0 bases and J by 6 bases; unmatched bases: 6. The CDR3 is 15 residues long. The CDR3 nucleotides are TGTGCCAGCAGCTTGGTAGGTAGCGGGGGGACCGAGCAGTACTTC. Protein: CASSLVGSGGTEQYF. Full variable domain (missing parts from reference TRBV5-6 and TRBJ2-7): DAGVTQSPTHLIKTRGQQVTLRCSPKSGHDTVSWYQQALGQGPQFIFQYYEEEERQRGNFPDRFSGHQFPNYSSELNVNALLLGDSALYLCASSLVGSGGTEQYFGPGTRLTVT.

In nucleotides, the CDR3 is TGTGCCAGCAGAGCCGGGACAGCCCCCTACGAGCAGTACTTC. Amino acids: CASRAGTAPYEQYF. The chain is built from TRBV6-5 and TRBJ2-7, with TRBD1 identical over 7 bases. V lost 6 bases, J lost 2 bases, and 7 bases stayed unmatched. The CDR3 totals 14 residues. The germline gives CDR1 MNHEY, CDR2 SVGAGI.